Shown below are 12 T cell receptor beta chains from a single sample sequenced in a study of shared clonotypes between healthy human individuals. Assay: immunoSEQ multiplex PCR; the TCRdb copy retains only in-frame clones and omits some. The data show over a million clones, with 70% to 80% seen just once and around 1.5% held by the top ten. The sample taken for sequencing was memory CD4+ T cells sorted from blood. Subset meaning: CD45RA-negative fraction. The receptors shown here come from a man between 18 and 29 years old in good health.

The rearrangement joins TRBV7-2 to TRBJ2-1; tentatively, D is TRBD1 or TRBD2 (5 bases each). The V end lost 4 bases, the J end lost 6 bases, and 10 bases lay between the germline ends. The CDR3 contains 13 residues. CDR1 is SGHTA and CDR2 is FQGNSA in the germline V gene. The CDR3 is CASSYGTGNEQFF. The CDR3 DNA is TGTGCCAGCAGCTACGGGACGGGCAATGAGCAGTTCTTC.

This chain uses TRBV2 with TRBJ2-2, with 7 positions matching TRBD1. The CDR3 runs 12 residues. V lost 6 bases, J lost 7 bases, and 2 bases stayed unmatched. Germline assignment: CDR1 SNHLY and CDR2 FYNNEI. In nucleotides, the CDR3 is TGTGCCAGCAGACAGGGGTTCGGGGAGCTGTTTTTT. It codes for CASRQGFGELFF.

The gene calls are TRBV19 and TRBJ2-7; 7 bases are shared with TRBD1. Germline trimming cut 1 base from V and 5 bases from J; bases unmatched to any gene: 5. CDR3 size: 14 residues. Germline CDR1 is LNHDA and CDR2 is SQIVND (reference sequence). The CDR3 sequence is CASSIGGTGDEQYF. CDR3 sequence (DNA): TGTGCCAGTAGTATAGGCGGTACAGGGGACGAGCAGTACTTC.

This clone was seen only a few times. The CDR3 protein is CASSLEGLAEETQYF. CDR3 in DNA: TGTGCCAGCAGCTTGGAGGGACTAGCGGAAGAGACCCAGTACTTC. This sequence joins TRBV7-8 and TRBJ2-5; 11 nucleotides agree with TRBD2. This CDR3 is built from 15 residues. Germline CDR1 SGHVS, CDR2 FQNEAQ. J lost 3 bases, V lost 3 bases, and 3 bases had no gene match.

This chain uses TRBV4-1 with TRBJ2-4; 8 positions agree with TRBD1. V shed 0 bases and J 0 bases; nucleotides not matched to a gene: 13. Germline values: CDR1 MGHRA, CDR2 YSYEKL. There are 20 residues in the CDR3. The CDR3 reads CASSQESSQGVKAAKNIQYF. As DNA, the CDR3 is TGCGCCAGCAGCCAAGAATCGTCACAGGGGGTAAAGGCAGCCAAAAACATTCAGTACTTC.

V gene TRBV19 combines with J gene TRBJ2-7, with 7 bases matching TRBD2. Trimming cost V 1 base and J 5 bases; bases outside gene matches: 8. Germline V gene sequence: CDR1 LNHDA, CDR2 SQIVND (reference sequence). This CDR3 is built from 15 residues. The CDR3 is CASSIGFLAADEQYF. The CDR3 coding sequence is TGTGCCAGTAGTATAGGTTTTCTAGCGGCGGACGAGCAGTACTTC.

Notes on this clone: This likely came from a read error, as a far larger clone is one base away. The chain uses TRBV11-1 and TRBJ1-1; D is uncertain. V was cut by 1 base and J by 1 base, with 4 bases left in between. Germline lookup yields CDR1 SGHAT and CDR2 FQDESV (reference sequence). The CDR3 runs 13 residues. For the CDR3, the DNA is TGTGCCAGCAGCTTAGGACAGAACACTGAAGCTTTCTTT. It yields the protein CASSLGQNTEAFF.

This clone has only one observation. This chain connects TRBV7-2 to TRBJ1-1, with D hard to call. V was clipped by 6 bases and J by 4 bases, with 6 bases between them. There are 11 residues in the CDR3. Germline V CDR1 and CDR2: SGHTA, FQGNSA. The CDR3 DNA is TGTGCCAGCAGTTTAAGCACTGAAGCTTTCTTT. As protein: CASSLSTEAFF.

This rearrangement joins TRBV12-5 to TRBJ2-2; 8 bases are a match to TRBD2. The CDR3 spans 17 residues. Trimming took 2 bases from V and 5 from J; bases not matched to a gene: 10. Germline V gene lookup returns CDR1 LGHNT and CDR2 FRNRAP. The CDR3 spells CASGLNLGAGDTGELFF. CDR3 DNA sequence: TGTGCTAGTGGTTTGAATCTGGGAGCGGGAGATACCGGGGAGCTGTTTTTT.

For the CDR3, the DNA is TGTGCCTGGAGTGTAAACCTTGGGGGTTCACCCCTCCACTTT. Translated: CAWSVNLGGSPLHF. The chain joins TRBV30 to TRBJ1-6; tentatively, D is TRBD1 (5 bases). The CDR3 is made up of 14 amino acids. The germline V gene has CDR1 GTSNPN and CDR2 SVGIG (reference sequence). Trimming removed 0 bases from V and 9 bases from J, with 12 bases in between.

There are a few counts of this clone. The chain has TRBV4-3 and TRBJ2-3; 7 bases agree with TRBD2. The V gene end was trimmed by 0 bases and the J gene end by 7 bases; junction bases not matched to a gene: 1. From germline, CDR1 is LGHNA and CDR2 YSLEER. The CDR3 has 13 residues. This CDR3 reads CASSQEGGYTQYF. The CDR3 DNA reads TGCGCCAGCAGCCAAGAGGGGGGGTATACGCAGTATTTT.

This chain links TRBV6-1 with TRBJ1-5; no clear D gene. Germline V CDR1 and CDR2: MNHNS, SASEGT. V was trimmed by 7 bases and J by 1 base, leaving 8 bases between them. This CDR3 is 13 amino acids long. The CDR3, as DNA: TGTGCCAGCATTGCATCGAGCAATCAGCCCCAGCATTTT. Residues: CASIASSNQPQHF.